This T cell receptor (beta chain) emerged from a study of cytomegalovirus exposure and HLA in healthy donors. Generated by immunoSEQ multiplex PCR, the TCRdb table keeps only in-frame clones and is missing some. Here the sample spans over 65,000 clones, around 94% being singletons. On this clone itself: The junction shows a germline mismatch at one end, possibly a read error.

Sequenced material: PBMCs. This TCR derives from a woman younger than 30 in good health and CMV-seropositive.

The CDR3 loop is CASSLAGRANTGELFF. For the CDR3, the DNA is TGTGCTAGCAGCTTAGCGGGCAGGGCGAACACCGGGGAGCTGTTTTTT. V gene TRBV7-7 combines with J gene TRBJ2-2, with 7 bases lining up with TRBD2. Germline values: CDR1 SSHAT, CDR2 FNYEAQ (reference sequence). This CDR3 contains 16 residues.